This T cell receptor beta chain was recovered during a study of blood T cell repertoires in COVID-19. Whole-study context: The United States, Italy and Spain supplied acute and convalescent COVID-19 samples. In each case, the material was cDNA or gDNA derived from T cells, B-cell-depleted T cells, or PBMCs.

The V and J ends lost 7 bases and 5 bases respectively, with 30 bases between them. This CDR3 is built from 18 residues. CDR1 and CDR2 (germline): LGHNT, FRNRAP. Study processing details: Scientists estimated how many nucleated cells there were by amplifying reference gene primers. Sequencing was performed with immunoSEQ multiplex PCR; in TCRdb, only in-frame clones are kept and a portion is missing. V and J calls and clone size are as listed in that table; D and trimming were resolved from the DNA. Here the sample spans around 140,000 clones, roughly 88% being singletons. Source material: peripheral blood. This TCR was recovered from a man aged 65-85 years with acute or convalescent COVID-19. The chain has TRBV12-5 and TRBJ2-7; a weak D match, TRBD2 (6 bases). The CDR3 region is CASALRETAGWTPHEQYF. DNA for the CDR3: TGTGCTAGTGCCTTACGGGAGACGGCTGGTTGGACCCCTCACGAGCAGTACTTC.